The 13 T cell receptor beta chains in this list originate from one sample, sequenced in a study of T cell responses to AZD1222 COVID-19 vaccine. Repertoires were generated with immunoSEQ multiplex PCR, while TCRdb's copy carries only in-frame clones and drops some. The sample shows more than 50,000 clones, roughly 85% of them seen only once. The sample was peripheral blood, taken on day 0 of AZD1222 vaccination. All receptors come from an adult in good health.

The chain combines TRBV24-1 with TRBJ2-2; a possible D gene is TRBD1 (6 bases). Trimming left V 4 bases short and J 0 bases short, with 17 bases between. CDR1 is KGHDR, CDR2 SFDVKD, per germline. This CDR3 has 18 amino acids. Here the CDR3 DNA reads TGTGCCACCAGTGACTCCGGGACACTCACCTCGAACACCGGGGAGCTGTTTTTT. Encoded protein: CATSDSGTLTSNTGELFF.

The CDR3 nucleotides are TGCAGCGTGAAGCAGGGGGCTGGAAACACCATATATTTT. This translates into CSVKQGAGNTIYF. V is TRBV29-1 and J is TRBJ1-3; 7 nucleotides align to TRBD1. Germline CDR1 and CDR2: SQVTM and ANQGSEA. The CDR3 is 13 amino acids. Losses at the gene ends were 6 bases for V and 2 bases for J; bases not matched to a gene: 4.

V and J are TRBV7-9 and TRBJ1-5, with TRBD1 as a possible D gene (6 bases). V lost 2 bases and J lost 0, with 8 bases in between. The CDR3 has 15 amino acids. Germline values: CDR1 SEHNR, CDR2 FQNEAQ (reference sequence). CDR3 amino acids: CASSLQGHSNQPQHF. DNA for the CDR3: TGTGCCAGCAGCTTACAGGGGCATAGCAATCAGCCCCAGCATTTT.

The chain recombines TRBV4-2 with TRBJ2-7; the match to TRBD2 covers 8 bases. V lost 1 base and J lost 3; bases outside the gene matches: 8. Germline V gene sequence: CDR1 LGHNA, CDR2 YNFKEQ. This CDR3 comprises 16 residues. The CDR3 sequence: CASSQGSGGGLYEQYF. The CDR3 DNA sequence: TGTGCCAGCAGCCAAGGCTCCGGCGGGGGGCTCTACGAGCAGTACTTC.

This chain joins TRBV7-2 and TRBJ1-1; D perhaps matches TRBD1 (6 bases). This CDR3 contains 16 residues. The ends were cut back, 0 bases at V and 0 bases at J, with 11 bases in the middle. The germline V gene has CDR1 SGHTA and CDR2 FQGNSA. The DNA for the CDR3 is TGTGCCAGCAGCTTAGCCACCGGGACACTGAACACTGAAGCTTTCTTT. It translates to CASSLATGTLNTEAFF.

The chain joins TRBV4-1 to TRBJ2-7; 7 bases agree with TRBD2. Germline values: CDR1 MGHRA, CDR2 YSYEKL. CDR3 size: 18 residues. V shed 0 bases, J shed 3 bases, and the junction held 14 bases outside the gene matches. The CDR3 region is CASSQDEAGTSAYYEQYF. In DNA, the CDR3 is TGCGCCAGCAGCCAAGATGAAGCAGGAACTAGCGCTTACTACGAGCAGTACTTC.

This clone came up once. This chain links TRBV11-2 with TRBJ2-1; 9 bases match TRBD2. Germline V gives CDR1 SGHAT, CDR2 FQNNGV. The trim removed 2 bases at V and 4 bases at J, leaving 9 bases unmatched. The CDR3 totals 17 residues. The CDR3 DNA reads TGTGCCAGCAGCTTATTAGGTCTTGCGGGGGGGTACAATGAGCAGTTCTTC. Translation: CASSLLGLAGGYNEQFF.

This clone was seen just once. This chain connects TRBV28 to TRBJ1-2; D is possibly TRBD1 (5 bases). Deletions cut 8 bases from V and 3 bases from J, with 7 bases between. This CDR3 is built from 11 residues. Germline V gives CDR1 MDHEN, CDR2 SYDVKM. CDR3 nucleotide sequence: TGTGCCAGCGGGACCGACTATGGCTACACCTTC. Its protein is CASGTDYGYTF.

The rearrangement uses TRBV28 and TRBJ2-4, with D perhaps matching TRBD1 (6 bases). V dropped 2 bases and J dropped 5 bases, with 10 bases sitting between them. Germline V gene lookup returns CDR1 MDHEN and CDR2 SYDVKM. This CDR3 contains 14 residues. Written as DNA, the CDR3 is TGTGCCAGCAGTTTAGGGGGCAGGGAAAACATTCAGTACTTC. As protein: CASSLGGRENIQYF.

The gene calls are TRBV4-1 and TRBJ1-1; D is uncertain. The germline gives CDR1 MGHRA, CDR2 YSYEKL. This CDR3 spans 13 amino acids. The V gene lost 0 bases and the J gene lost 3 bases, with 5 bases spanning the gap. The CDR3 spells CASSQDEDTEAFF. DNA for the CDR3: TGCGCCAGCAGCCAAGACGAGGACACTGAAGCTTTCTTT.

This clone occurred a few times. This sequence joins TRBV2 and TRBJ1-4; 7 positions match TRBD1. Germline V gene sequence: CDR1 SNHLY, CDR2 FYNNEI. V gave up 4 bases and J gave up 4 bases; unmatched junction bases: 6. This CDR3 spans 15 amino acids. CDR3 DNA sequence: TGTGCCAGCAGTGTAGACAGGGCCCTTAATGAAAAACTGTTTTTT. This codes for CASSVDRALNEKLFF. Complete variable domain (other parts from reference TRBV2 and TRBJ1-4): EPEVTQTPSHQVTQMGQEVILRCVPISNHLYFYWYRQILGQKVEFLVSFYNNEISEKSEIFDDQFSVERPDGSNFTLKIRSTKLEDSAMYFCASSVDRALNEKLFFGSGTQLSVL.

The chain is built from TRBV9 and TRBJ1-1; D uncertain. V shed 0 bases and J shed 3 bases, with 9 bases lying between them. CDR3 length: 14 amino acids. CDR1 is SGDLS and CDR2 is YYNGEE in the germline V gene. The DNA for the CDR3 is TGTGCCAGCAGCGTAGGTCAACTGGACACTGAAGCTTTCTTT. It codes for CASSVGQLDTEAFF.

This chain joins TRBV13 and TRBJ2-3; D unclear. Deletions cut 7 bases from V and 2 bases from J, with 13 bases between. Germline CDR1 and CDR2: PRHDT and FYEKMQ (reference sequence). CDR3 length: 14 residues. CDR3 protein: CASTREMITDTQYF. DNA for the CDR3: TGTGCCAGCACCCGCGAAATGATCACAGATACGCAGTATTTT.